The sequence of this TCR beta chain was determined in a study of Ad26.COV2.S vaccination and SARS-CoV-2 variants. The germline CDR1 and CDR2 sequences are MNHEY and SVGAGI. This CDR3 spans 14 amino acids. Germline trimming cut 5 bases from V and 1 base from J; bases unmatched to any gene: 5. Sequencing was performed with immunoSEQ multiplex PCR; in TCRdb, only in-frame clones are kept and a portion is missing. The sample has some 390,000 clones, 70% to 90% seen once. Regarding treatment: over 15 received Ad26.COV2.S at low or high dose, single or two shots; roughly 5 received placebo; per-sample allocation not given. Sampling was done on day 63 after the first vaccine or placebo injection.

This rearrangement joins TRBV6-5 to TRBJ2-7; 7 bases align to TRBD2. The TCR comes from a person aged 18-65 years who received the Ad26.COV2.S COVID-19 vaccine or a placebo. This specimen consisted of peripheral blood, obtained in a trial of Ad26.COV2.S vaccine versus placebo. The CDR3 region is CASSRPGLSYEQYF. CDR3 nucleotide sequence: TGTGCCAGCAGTAGGCCGGGACTATCCTACGAGCAGTACTTC.